Sequencing of this T cell receptor (beta chain) was carried out in a study of T cell responses to AZD1222 COVID-19 vaccine. Assay: immunoSEQ multiplex PCR; the TCRdb copy retains only in-frame clones and omits some. The sample contains tens of thousands of clones, about 89% of which appear only once. The CDR3 totals 13 residues. The V end was cut by 1 base, the J end by 3 bases, with 7 bases between. Germline-derived CDR1 and CDR2 are SGHNT and YENEEA. The receptor comes from an adult in good health. V gene TRBV11-3 combines with J gene TRBJ2-7, with D uncertain. Sequencing used peripheral blood, obtained on day 0 of MenACWY control vaccination. The CDR3 spells CASSLGVDYEQYF. CDR3 DNA sequence: TGTGCCAGCAGCTTAGGGGTAGACTACGAGCAGTACTTC. Full variable domain (remainder filled in from reference TRBV11-3 and TRBJ2-7): EAGVVQSPRYKIIEKKQPVAFWCNPISGHNTLYWYLQNLGQGPELLIRYENEEAVDDSQLPKDRFSAERLKGVDSTLKIQPAELGDSAVYLCASSLGVDYEQYFGPGTRLTVT.